What follows are 5 T cell receptor beta chains derived from one specimen sequenced in a study of blood T cell repertoires in COVID-19. Sequencing used immunoSEQ multiplex PCR; TCRdb keeps in-frame clones, though not all of them. The repertoire holds approximately 70,000 clones, with 90% to 95% as singletons. Input material: peripheral blood. The receptors were gathered from a man aged 45-60 years with COVID-19, enrolled during active disease.

The chain employs TRBV30 and TRBJ2-5, with 9 bases matching TRBD2. Germline lookup yields CDR1 GTSNPN and CDR2 SVGIG (reference sequence). The V segment lost 4 bases and the J segment 0 bases; nucleotides outside the gene matches: 3. There are 14 residues in the CDR3. CDR3: CAWTSGANQETQYF. The CDR3 nucleotides read TGTGCCTGGACTAGCGGGGCAAACCAAGAGACCCAGTACTTC.

This chain links TRBV9 with TRBJ1-1; TRBD1 matches at 10 bases. The V gene's germline CDR1 is SGDLS and CDR2 YYNGEE. Trimming took 4 bases from V and 2 from J; bases not matched to a gene: 5. The CDR3 extends over 15 amino acids. The CDR3 nucleotides are TGTGCCAGCAGCCCGACAGGGGGCCTTAACACTGAAGCTTTCTTT. This sequence encodes CASSPTGGLNTEAFF.

The chain combines TRBV13 with TRBJ2-7; 9 bases align to TRBD1. This CDR3 has 15 residues. Looked up from germline, CDR1 is PRHDT and CDR2 is FYEKMQ (reference sequence). V shed 2 bases, J shed 4 bases, and the junction held 6 bases outside the gene matches. The CDR3 spells CASSLRPGQGYEQYF. In nucleotides, the CDR3 is TGTGCCAGCAGCTTAAGGCCTGGACAGGGGTACGAGCAGTACTTC.

V usage is TRBV28 and J usage is TRBJ1-5, with D possibly being TRBD1 (6 bases). V shed 5 bases and J shed 7 bases, with 12 bases lying between them. Germline-derived CDR1 and CDR2 are MDHEN and SYDVKM. The CDR3 length is 13 residues. CDR3 sequence reads: CASSLRQEQPQHF. In nucleotides, the CDR3 is TGTGCCAGCAGTCTCAGACAGGAACAGCCCCAGCATTTT.

The CDR3 DNA sequence: TGTGCCAGCAGTTTATTTCAGCGGAAGGTGGAGACCCAGTACTTC. Its protein is CASSLFQRKVETQYF. The chain is built from TRBV28 and TRBJ2-5, with a weak D call TRBD2 (5 bases). Trimming took off 1 base at V and 5 bases at J, with 14 bases between the two ends. Germline V gives CDR1 MDHEN, CDR2 SYDVKM. The CDR3 contains 15 residues.